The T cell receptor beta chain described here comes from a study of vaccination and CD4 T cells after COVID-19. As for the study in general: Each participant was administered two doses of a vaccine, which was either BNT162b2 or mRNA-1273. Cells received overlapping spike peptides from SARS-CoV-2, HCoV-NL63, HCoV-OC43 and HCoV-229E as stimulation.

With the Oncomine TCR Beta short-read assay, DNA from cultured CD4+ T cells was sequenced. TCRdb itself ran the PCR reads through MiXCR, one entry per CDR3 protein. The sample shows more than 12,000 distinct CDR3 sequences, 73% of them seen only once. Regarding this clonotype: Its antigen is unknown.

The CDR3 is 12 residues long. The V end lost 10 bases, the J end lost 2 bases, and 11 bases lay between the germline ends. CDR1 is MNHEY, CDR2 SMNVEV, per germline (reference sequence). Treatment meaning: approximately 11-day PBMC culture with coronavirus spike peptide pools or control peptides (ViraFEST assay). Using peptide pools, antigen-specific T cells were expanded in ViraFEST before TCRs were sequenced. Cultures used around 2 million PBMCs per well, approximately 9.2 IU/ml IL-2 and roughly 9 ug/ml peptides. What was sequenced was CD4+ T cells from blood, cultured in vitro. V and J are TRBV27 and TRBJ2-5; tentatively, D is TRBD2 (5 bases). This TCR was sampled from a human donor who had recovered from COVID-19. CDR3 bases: TGTGCCACTGGAGGATATCAAGAGACCCAGTACTTC. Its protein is CATGGYQETQYF.